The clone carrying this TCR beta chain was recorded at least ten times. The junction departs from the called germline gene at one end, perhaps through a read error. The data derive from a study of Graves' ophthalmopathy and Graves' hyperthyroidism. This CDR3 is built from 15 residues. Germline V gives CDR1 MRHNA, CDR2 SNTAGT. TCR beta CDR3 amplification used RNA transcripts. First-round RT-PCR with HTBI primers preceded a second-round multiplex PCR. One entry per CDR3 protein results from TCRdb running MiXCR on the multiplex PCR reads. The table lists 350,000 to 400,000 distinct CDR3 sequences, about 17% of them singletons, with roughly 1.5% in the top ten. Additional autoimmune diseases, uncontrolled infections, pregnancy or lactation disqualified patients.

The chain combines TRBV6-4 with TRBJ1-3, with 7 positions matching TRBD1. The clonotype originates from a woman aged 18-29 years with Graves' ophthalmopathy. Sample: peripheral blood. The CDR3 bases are TGTGCCAGCAGTTACTCCCAGGGGGCTGGAAACACCATATATTTT. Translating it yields CASSYSQGAGNTIYF.